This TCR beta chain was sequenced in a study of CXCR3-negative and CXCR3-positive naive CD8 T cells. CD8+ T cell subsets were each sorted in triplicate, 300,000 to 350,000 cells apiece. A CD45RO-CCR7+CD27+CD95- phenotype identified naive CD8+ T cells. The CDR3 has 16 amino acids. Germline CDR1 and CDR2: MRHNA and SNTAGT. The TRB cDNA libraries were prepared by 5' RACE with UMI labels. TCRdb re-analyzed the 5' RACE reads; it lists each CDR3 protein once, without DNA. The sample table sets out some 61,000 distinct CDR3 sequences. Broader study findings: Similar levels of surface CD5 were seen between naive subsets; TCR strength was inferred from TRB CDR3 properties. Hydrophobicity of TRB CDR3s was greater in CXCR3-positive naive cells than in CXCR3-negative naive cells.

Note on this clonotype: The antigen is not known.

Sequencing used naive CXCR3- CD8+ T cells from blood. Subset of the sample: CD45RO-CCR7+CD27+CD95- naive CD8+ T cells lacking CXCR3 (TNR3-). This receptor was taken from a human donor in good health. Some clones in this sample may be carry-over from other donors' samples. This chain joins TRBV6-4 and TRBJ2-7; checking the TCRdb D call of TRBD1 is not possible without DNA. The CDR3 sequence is CASSDANRDRGYEQYF.